This T cell receptor (beta chain) was retrieved from a study of T cells in Graves' hyperthyroidism and ophthalmopathy. J was trimmed by 3 bases and V by 5 bases; bases with no gene match: 2. The CDR3 covers 14 residues. CDR1 is WSHSY and CDR2 is SAAADI in the germline V gene. This clonotype was seen more than once but under ten times. RNA transcripts were the template for amplifying TCR beta CDR3 regions. An initial round of RT-PCR targeting the TCR CDR3 relied on the HTBI primer set. TCRdb analysed the multiplex PCR reads with MiXCR anew, one entry per CDR3 protein. Of about 560,000 distinct CDR3 sequences listed, 13% to 15% are singletons.

The clonotype was recovered from a woman aged 40 to 50 with Graves' hyperthyroidism. This chain joins TRBV10-2 and TRBJ2-2; 8 positions agree with TRBD2. Sequencing was carried out using blood. CDR3 sequence reads: CASSTGGDTGELFF. The CDR3 DNA follows: TGCGCCAGCAGTACGGGAGGGGACACCGGGGAGCTGTTTTTT.